Following are 24 T cell receptor beta chains from one sample sequenced in a study of blood T cell repertoires in COVID-19. Clones were sequenced by immunoSEQ multiplex PCR, and TCRdb holds only the in-frame ones, with some missing. The sample carries approximately 220,000 clones, 85% to 90% recorded once. What was sequenced was PBMCs or T cells enriched from blood (not recorded which). Every receptor here comes from a man younger than 45 who had been exposed to COVID-19.

This clone was counted once. The chain couples TRBV6-4 to TRBJ2-7; the D gene is possibly TRBD2 (5 bases). Between the trimmed V and J ends, which lost 6 bases and 3 bases, there was a span of 9 bases. CDR3 size: 12 residues. Germline V CDR1 and CDR2: MRHNA, SNTAGT. This CDR3 is CASRDAGYEQYF. The CDR3 coding sequence is TGTGCCAGCAGGGACGCGGGCTACGAGCAGTACTTC.

Remarks on this clone: The junction shows a germline mismatch at one end, possibly a read error. The J gene is TRBJ2-7, the V gene TRBV5-1; the D gene is possibly TRBD2 (6 bases). CDR1 and CDR2 from the germline V gene are SGHRS and YFSETQ. The CDR3 runs to 13 residues. The chain's CDR3 is CASSPQEGYQQYF. DNA for the CDR3: TGCGCCAGCAGCCCCCAGGAGGGCTACCAGCAGTACTTC.

The chain couples TRBV19 to TRBJ2-7; the D is unclear. V dropped 5 bases and J dropped 3 bases, with 20 bases sitting between them. Germline V gene lookup returns CDR1 LNHDA and CDR2 SQIVND (reference sequence). This CDR3 is 16 amino acids long. DNA for the CDR3: TGTGCCAGTAGTCCCTCACTAAATTGGGTTGGCTACGAGCAGTACTTC. This encodes CASSPSLNWVGYEQYF. The entire variable domain, with the rest obtained from reference TRBV19 and TRBJ2-7, is as follows: DGGITQSPKYLFRKEGQNVTLSCEQNLNHDAMYWYRQDPGQGLRLIYYSQIVNDFQKGDIAEGYSVSREKKESFPLTVTSAQKNPTAFYLCASSPSLNWVGYEQYFGPGTRLTVT.

Of note for this clone: The sample carries other DNA sequences with the same CDR3. This chain links TRBV18 with TRBJ1-5; the match to TRBD1 covers 12 bases. The CDR3 extends over 16 amino acids. From germline, CDR1 is KGHSH and CDR2 LQKENI. V lost 0 bases to trimming and J lost 6 bases; unmatched junction nucleotides: 3. The CDR3, as DNA: TGTGCCAGCTCACCACCGGGACAGGGGGCCGGTCAGCCCCAGCATTTT. It codes for CASSPPGQGAGQPQHF.

J is TRBJ2-7 and V is TRBV7-2; no clear D. With 0 bases removed from V and 2 bases from J, the gap between germline ends came to 8 bases. This CDR3 comprises 14 residues. Germline CDR1 SGHTA, CDR2 FQGNSA. CDR3 sequence: CASSLARRAYEQYF. Here the CDR3 DNA reads TGTGCCAGCAGCTTAGCTAGAAGAGCCTACGAGCAGTACTTC. Variable domain in full (rest from reference TRBV7-2 and TRBJ2-7): GAGVSQSPSNKVTEKGKDVELRCDPISGHTALYWYRQSLGQGLEFLIYFQGNSAPDKSGLPSDRFSAERTGGSVSTLTIQRTQQEDSAVYLCASSLARRAYEQYFGPGTRLTVT.

The V call is TRBV19, the J call TRBJ2-3; D remains unclear. V was cut by 9 bases and J by 0 bases, with 4 bases left in between. The CDR3 loop spans 11 amino acids. Germline CDR1 LNHDA, CDR2 SQIVND (reference sequence). The DNA for the CDR3 is TGTGCCAGCGGGAGCACAGATACGCAGTATTTT. This translates into CASGSTDTQYF. The whole variable domain, remainder taken from reference TRBV19 and TRBJ2-3, is DGGITQSPKYLFRKEGQNVTLSCEQNLNHDAMYWYRQDPGQGLRLIYYSQIVNDFQKGDIAEGYSVSREKKESFPLTVTSAQKNPTAFYLCASGSTDTQYFGPGTRLTVL.

J is TRBJ1-1 and V is TRBV5-1; D unclear. V lost 6 bases and J lost 1, with 10 bases in between. CDR3 length equals 13 residues. CDR1 SGHRS and CDR2 YFSETQ come from the germline V gene. The CDR3 protein is CASTSQSNTEAFF. Written as DNA, the CDR3 is TGCGCCAGCACATCACAATCGAACACTGAAGCTTTCTTT.

V is TRBV3-1 (or the pseudogene TRBV3-2) and J is TRBJ1-1, with D possibly being TRBD1 (6 bases). Trimming cost V 4 bases and J 8 bases, with 23 bases left between them. The CDR3 loop spans 16 amino acids. The V gene's germline CDR1 is LGHDT and CDR2 YNNKEL (reference sequence). Here the CDR3 DNA reads TGTGCCAGCAGCCCCCTGACAGGAAGAGTAAAAAAGGAAGCTTTCTTT. Translation: CASSPLTGRVKKEAFF.

The chain is built from TRBV30 and TRBJ2-5, with D possibly matching TRBD1 (6 bases). The CDR3 is 15 residues long. V was cut by 3 bases and J by 1 base, with 15 bases left in between. Germline V lookup: CDR1 GTSNPN, CDR2 SVGIG (reference sequence). The CDR3 nucleotides read TGTGCCTGGAGCCCCGTGGGGGCCCCCCAAGAGACCCAGTACTTC. It encodes CAWSPVGAPQETQYF.

The chain uses TRBV5-1 and TRBJ1-2; D perhaps matches TRBD1 (6 bases). This CDR3 region has 15 residues. Germline V gene sequence: CDR1 SGHRS, CDR2 YFSETQ. Between the trimmed V and J ends, which lost 4 bases and 0 bases, there was a span of 13 bases. The CDR3 nucleotides read TGCGCCAGCAGCCAAGGACAGAACACTAACTATGGCTACACCTTC. It codes for CASSQGQNTNYGYTF.

The J gene is TRBJ2-7, the V gene TRBV4-1, with D unclear. V was shortened by 4 bases and J by 6 bases, with 10 bases between the two germline ends. Germline V lookup: CDR1 MGHRA, CDR2 YSYEKL. This CDR3 spans 12 amino acids. CDR3 DNA: TGCGCCAGCAGCCTCGGTTCTTCCGAGCAGTACTTC. Translation gives CASSLGSSEQYF.

The chain has TRBV9 and TRBJ2-5; 13 bases fit TRBD2. Germline CDR1 reads SGDLS; CDR2 reads YYNGEE. The V segment lost 4 bases and the J segment 2 bases; nucleotides outside the gene matches: 5. The CDR3 is 16 residues long. In DNA form, the CDR3 reads TGTGCCAGCAGCTCGCGACTAGCGGGGGGACAAGAGACCCAGTACTTC. Its translation is CASSSRLAGGQETQYF.

V and J are TRBV27 and TRBJ1-6; D is perhaps TRBD1 (6 bases). CDR3 length: 14 amino acids. CDR1 MNHEY and CDR2 SMNVEV come from the germline V gene (reference sequence). The ends were cut back, 5 bases at V and 10 bases at J, with 15 bases in the middle. The CDR3 protein is CASSNRGRGSPLHF. CDR3 coding DNA: TGTGCCAGCAGTAATAGGGGGAGGGGGTCACCCCTCCACTTT.

The chain couples TRBV7-9 to TRBJ1-4; 12 bases are shared with TRBD1. The CDR3 is made up of 18 amino acids. Germline V gene sequence: CDR1 SEHNR, CDR2 FQNEAQ (reference sequence). V gave up 0 bases and J gave up 6 bases; unmatched junction bases: 8. The CDR3 DNA follows: TGTGCCAGCAGCTTAGCCCGGGGGACAGGGGGCGCTTATGAAAAACTGTTTTTT. As protein: CASSLARGTGGAYEKLFF.

V usage is TRBV18 and J usage is TRBJ2-5, with D perhaps TRBD1 (7 bases). The CDR3 extends over 16 amino acids. In germline, CDR1 is KGHSH, CDR2 LQKENI. Trimming removed 6 bases at V and 5 bases at J, with 22 bases between. Here the CDR3 reads CASSLRDSPRGETQYF. The CDR3 DNA reads as TGTGCCAGCTCCCTCCGGGACAGCCCCCGGGGGGAGACCCAGTACTTC.

The chain recombines TRBV28 with TRBJ2-7, with D unclear. The germline V gene has CDR1 MDHEN and CDR2 SYDVKM. V was trimmed by 4 bases and J by 1 base, leaving 11 bases between them. The CDR3 totals 14 residues. CDR3 protein: CASSSGGRSYEQYF. The CDR3 DNA is TGTGCCAGCAGTTCAGGTGGTCGGTCCTACGAGCAGTACTTC.

This clone showed up just once. This chain connects TRBV7-2 to TRBJ2-7, with 8 positions matching TRBD1. Trimming took 5 bases from V and 5 from J; bases not matched to a gene: 11. The germline gives CDR1 SGHTA, CDR2 FQGNSA. The CDR3 has 15 residues. CDR3: CASSRTGSLGHEQYF. CDR3 DNA sequence: TGTGCCAGCAGCCGGACAGGGAGCCTTGGACACGAGCAGTACTTC.

The CDR3, as DNA: TGTGCCAGCAGCCCCCATCCGGGGGGGGAGCAGTACTTC. Protein sequence: CASSPHPGGEQYF. V gene TRBV11-1 combines with J gene TRBJ2-7, with 8 bases lining up with TRBD2. Unmatched junction bases numbered 7, after V lost 5 bases and J lost 7 bases. Germline assignment: CDR1 SGHAT and CDR2 FQDESV (reference sequence). The length of the CDR3 is 13 residues.

This clone was seen only a few times. CDR3 DNA: TGTGCCAGCAGTGAAAGGGAGACTGGCACTGAAGCTTTCTTT. Translating it yields CASSERETGTEAFF. The V and J genes are TRBV2 and TRBJ1-1; D call uncertain. The V gene lost 2 bases and the J gene lost 4 bases, with 11 bases spanning the gap. Germline-derived CDR1 and CDR2 are SNHLY and FYNNEI. The CDR3 is made up of 14 amino acids.

The rearrangement joins TRBV5-6 to TRBJ1-4; D ambiguous. The CDR3 extends over 15 amino acids. V was trimmed by 2 bases and J by 4 bases, leaving 12 bases between them. CDR1 is SGHDT and CDR2 is YYEEEE in the germline V gene. The CDR3 region is CASSLTEVFNEKLFF. CDR3 sequence (DNA): TGTGCCAGCAGCTTAACAGAAGTATTTAATGAAAAACTGTTTTTT.

The chain uses TRBV30 and TRBJ1-3; no definite D call. Germline loops: CDR1 GTSNPN, CDR2 SVGIG (reference sequence). The CDR3 has 16 residues. V lost 3 bases and J lost 0, with 15 bases in between. CDR3 DNA sequence: TGTGCCTGGAGCGAGGGAAAACTTACCTCTGGAAACACCATATATTTT. Protein: CAWSEGKLTSGNTIYF.

The V and J genes are TRBV3-1 (or the pseudogene TRBV3-2) and TRBJ1-3; 12 positions agree with TRBD1. V lost 4 bases and J lost 1; bases outside the gene matches: 8. This CDR3 is built from 18 residues. Germline V gives CDR1 LGHDT, CDR2 YNNKEL (reference sequence). In DNA, the CDR3 is TGTGCCAGCAGCCTCCCGGGACAGGGGGCTAGATCTGGAAACACCATATATTTT. It is translated as CASSLPGQGARSGNTIYF.

The chain links TRBV28 to TRBJ2-2, with D perhaps TRBD1 (5 bases). This CDR3 spans 17 amino acids. Trimming left V 4 bases short and J 5 bases short, with 20 bases between. Germline CDR1 is MDHEN and CDR2 is SYDVKM. DNA for the CDR3: TGTGCCAGCAGTTCCTATTGGACACCGCAAGGGACCGGGGAGCTGTTTTTT. This gives the protein CASSSYWTPQGTGELFF.

The chain joins TRBV28 to TRBJ1-1; 7 positions match TRBD1. Germline CDR1 reads MDHEN; CDR2 reads SYDVKM. The V gene end was trimmed by 5 bases and the J gene end by 4 bases; junction bases not matched to a gene: 7. The CDR3 contains 14 residues. CDR3 loop: CASSLGGGRTEAFF. In DNA, the CDR3 is TGTGCCAGCAGTCTAGGGGGCGGGCGCACTGAAGCTTTCTTT.